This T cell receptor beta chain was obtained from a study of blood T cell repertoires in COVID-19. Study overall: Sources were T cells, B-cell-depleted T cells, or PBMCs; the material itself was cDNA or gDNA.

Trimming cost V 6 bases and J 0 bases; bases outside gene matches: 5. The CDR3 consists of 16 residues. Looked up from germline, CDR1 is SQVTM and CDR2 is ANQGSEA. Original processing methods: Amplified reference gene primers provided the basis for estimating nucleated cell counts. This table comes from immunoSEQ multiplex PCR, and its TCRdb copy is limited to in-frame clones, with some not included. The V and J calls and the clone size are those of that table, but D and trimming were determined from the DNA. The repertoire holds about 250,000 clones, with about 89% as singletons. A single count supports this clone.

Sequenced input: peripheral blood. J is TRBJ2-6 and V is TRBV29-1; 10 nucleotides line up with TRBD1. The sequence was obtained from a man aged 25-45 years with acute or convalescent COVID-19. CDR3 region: CSVVGQGNSGANVLTF. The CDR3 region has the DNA TGCAGCGTGGTGGGACAGGGGAACTCTGGGGCCAACGTCCTGACTTTC.